This T cell receptor (beta chain) was identified during a study of T cell responses to AZD1222 COVID-19 vaccine. Comment on this clone: As yet, its antigen is unknown.

From germline, CDR1 is SGHVS and CDR2 FQNEAQ. Trimming took 5 bases from V and 2 from J, leaving 12 bases between them. This CDR3 spans 14 amino acids. Profiled with immunoSEQ multiplex PCR; TCRdb holds only in-frame clones, not every one. The sample records fewer than 100,000 clones, approximately 91% being singletons. Regarding the study as a whole: There were repertoire samples only from the period after the peak T cell response.

Sequenced material: peripheral blood, taken 28 days after the second AZD1222 dose. The V call is TRBV7-8, the J call TRBJ1-2; D perhaps matches TRBD1 (5 bases). The receptor was isolated from an adult who received the AZD1222 COVID-19 vaccine. In DNA, the CDR3 is TGTGCCAGCAGCCCCGGACAAGCGAACTATGGCTACACCTTC. Protein product: CASSPGQANYGYTF.